Included here is one T cell receptor beta chain sequence, with context. Profiling relied on immunoSEQ multiplex PCR, and the TCRdb table lists in-frame clones only, not all of them. This table holds fewer than 60,000 clones, around 90% found once. This CDR3 has 14 amino acids. V lost 10 bases and J 4 bases, leaving 17 bases between the germline ends. The germline gives CDR1 MNHEY, CDR2 SMNVEV (reference sequence). The sample originates from a study of T cell changes during pregnancy in multiple sclerosis. This receptor was obtained from a female donor with multiple sclerosis, enrolled in a pregnancy study. The material sequenced was peripheral blood, taken in the second trimester of pregnancy. V is TRBV27 and J is TRBJ1-5, with a possible D match to TRBD1 (5 bases). The DNA for the CDR3 is TGTGCCACTCAGACGGGGGGAGCTAATCAGCCCCAGCATTTT. Translation gives CATQTGGANQPQHF.